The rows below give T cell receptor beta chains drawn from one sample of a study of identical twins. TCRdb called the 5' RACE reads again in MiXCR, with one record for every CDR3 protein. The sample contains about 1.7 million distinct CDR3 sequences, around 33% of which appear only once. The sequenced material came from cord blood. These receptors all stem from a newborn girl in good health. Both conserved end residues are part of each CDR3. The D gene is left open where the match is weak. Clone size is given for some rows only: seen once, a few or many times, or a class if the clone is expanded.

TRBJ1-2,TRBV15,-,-,TGTGCCACCTGCAGAGATGATCGGACGGTATGGGCTACCTACTATGGCTACACCTTC,CATCRDDRTVWATYYGYTF
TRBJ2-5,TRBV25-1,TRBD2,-,TGTGCCAGCGCCGACTATCCCGGGACTAGCGGGGGGGTATACGAGACCCAGTACTTC,CASADYPGTSGGVYETQYF
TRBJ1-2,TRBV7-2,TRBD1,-,TGTGCCAGCAGCGCCCGGGACAGGGGGCACTATGGCTACACCTTC,CASSARDRGHYGYTF
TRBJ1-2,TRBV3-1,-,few,TGTGCCAGCAGCCATGGGGGACCGAGCTATGGCTACACCTTC,CASSHGGPSYGYTF
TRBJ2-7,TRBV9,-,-,TGTGCCAGCAACCCGGGACTGAGCTCCTACAATGAGCAGTACTTC,CASNPGLSSYNEQYF
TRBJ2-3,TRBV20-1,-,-,TGCAGTGCTAGGATCGGGAGATGGACAGATACGCAGTATTTT,CSARIGRWTDTQYF
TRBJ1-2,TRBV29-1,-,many,TGCAGCGTTCACCTTAACTATGGCTACACCTTC,CSVHLNYGYTF
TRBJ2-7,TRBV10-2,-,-,TGCGCCAGCAGTGAGTCGAGGTTTGTGGGGGAGAGCTCCTACGAGCAGTACTTC,CASSESRFVGESSYEQYF
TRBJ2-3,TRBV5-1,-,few,TGCGCCAGCAGCCCGCTTTCTAGCGACCCCACAGATACGCAGTATTTT,CASSPLSSDPTDTQYF
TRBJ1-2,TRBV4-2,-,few,TGTGCCAGCAGCCATAGGGGTTTTAACTATGGCTACACCTTC,CASSHRGFNYGYTF
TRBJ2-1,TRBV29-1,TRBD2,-,TGCAGCGTTGACCCGGGACTAGCGGGGGGCTACCTTGAAAACATTCAGTTCTTC,CSVDPGLAGGYLENIQFF
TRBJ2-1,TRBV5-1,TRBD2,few,TGCGCCAGCAGCGTGGGACTAGCGGGAGGTTTGTACAATGAGCAGTTCTTC,CASSVGLAGGLYNEQFF
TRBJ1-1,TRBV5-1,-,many,TGCGCCAGCAGCTTGGAAGCGGGGAACACTGAAGCTTTCTTT,CASSLEAGNTEAFF
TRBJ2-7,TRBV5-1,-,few,TGCGCCAGCAGTGGTGACAGGAACACCTACGAGCAGTACTTC,CASSGDRNTYEQYF
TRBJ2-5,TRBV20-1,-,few,TGCAGTTTCAGGGTACTCCAAGAGACCCAGTACTTC,CSFRVLQETQYF
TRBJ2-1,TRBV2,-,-,TGTGCCAGCAGGTGGGAGACTAGCAATGAGCAGTTCTTC,CASRWETSNEQFF
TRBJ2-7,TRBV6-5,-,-,TGTGCCAGCGGGGTGAGGACCTCCGAGCAGTACTTC,CASGVRTSEQYF
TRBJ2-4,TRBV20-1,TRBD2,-,TGCAGTGCTAGAGATGTCCGACTAGCGGGGGAAAACATTCAGTACTTC,CSARDVRLAGENIQYF
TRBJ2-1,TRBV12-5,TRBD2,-,TGTGCTAGTGGTTTGGTACTGAGCGGGGGTAACAATGAGCAGTTCTTC,CASGLVLSGGNNEQFF
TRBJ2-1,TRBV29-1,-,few,TGCAGCGTTGGGACGTACGGACTTTACAATGAGCAGTTCTTC,CSVGTYGLYNEQFF
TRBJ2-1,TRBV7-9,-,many,TGTGCCAGCAGCTTGGGGAAGAATGAGCAGTTCTTC,CASSLGKNEQFF
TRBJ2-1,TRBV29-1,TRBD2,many,TGCAGCGTTGAAGATTTGGGACTAGCGGATACCTACAATGAGCAGTTCTTC,CSVEDLGLADTYNEQFF
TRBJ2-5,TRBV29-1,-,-,TGCAGCGTTGGAGGAGGGGGTGAGCAGTACTTC,CSVGGGGEQYF